The 15 T cell receptor beta chains presented below share a single source sample, sequenced in a study of technical replicates of blood from several donors. Some clones are missing from TCRdb's copy, which holds only in-frame ones; the method was immunoSEQ multiplex PCR. The sample gives approximately 79,000 clones, approximately 97% of which show up once; about 0.29% is in the top ten. The sequencing sample was made of T cells isolated from PBMCs. These receptors came from a human donor in good health.

The chain employs TRBV29-1 and TRBJ1-2; D call uncertain. CDR1 is SQVTM, CDR2 ANQGSEA, per germline. V was cut by 2 bases and J by 5 bases, with 9 bases left in between. This CDR3 has 12 residues. This chain's CDR3 is CSVETGNYGYTF. CDR3 coding DNA: TGCAGCGTTGAAACGGGAAATTATGGCTACACCTTC.

The gene calls are TRBV9 and TRBJ1-1, with TRBD1 matching over 8 bases. V lost 4 bases to trimming and J lost 4 bases; unmatched junction nucleotides: 6. Germline V gene data show CDR1 as SGDLS and CDR2 as YYNGEE. The CDR3 extends over 14 amino acids. CDR3 protein: CASSLTTGVTEAFF. CDR3 nucleotides: TGTGCCAGCAGCTTAACGACAGGGGTCACTGAAGCTTTCTTT.

The rearrangement links TRBV4-2 to TRBJ1-5; D might be TRBD1 (6 bases). Germline V gives CDR1 LGHNA, CDR2 YNFKEQ. The length of the CDR3 is 17 residues. Trimming took 1 base from V and 2 from J, leaving 15 bases between them. The DNA for the CDR3 is TGTGCCAGCAGCCAAGCCCCGGGGGGCCGGGGCAATCAGCCCCAGCATTTT. As protein: CASSQAPGGRGNQPQHF.

V usage is TRBV4-3 and J usage is TRBJ2-7; D gene uncertain. The V and J ends lost 2 bases and 3 bases respectively, with 14 bases between them. The CDR3 loop spans 15 amino acids. From germline, CDR1 is LGHNA and CDR2 YSLEER. The CDR3 loop reads CASSQSGAADYEQYF. The CDR3 bases are TGCGCCAGCAGCCAATCTGGTGCGGCTGACTACGAGCAGTACTTC.

This chain connects TRBV2 to TRBJ1-2, with D perhaps TRBD1 (6 bases). Per the germline V gene, CDR1 is SNHLY and CDR2 is FYNNEI. The CDR3 is 11 residues long. V lost 10 bases and J 5 bases, leaving 11 bases between the germline ends. The CDR3 DNA reads as TGTGCCAAAACAGGGTTTTATGGCTACACCTTC. It yields the protein CAKTGFYGYTF.

The genes are TRBV6-5 and TRBJ1-5; perhaps TRBD1 as D (5 bases). Germline V gene lookup returns CDR1 MNHEY and CDR2 SVGAGI. CDR3 size: 13 residues. Trimming removed 7 bases from V and 6 bases from J, with 13 bases in between. In DNA, the CDR3 is TGTGCCAGCAAGGAGGGGCTTGGTCAGCCCCAGCATTTT. It codes for CASKEGLGQPQHF.

The chain has TRBV19 and TRBJ1-1; no clear D. CDR1 and CDR2 (germline): LNHDA, SQIVND (reference sequence). The V end was cut by 6 bases, the J end by 5 bases, with 16 bases between. This CDR3 contains 14 residues. In DNA form, the CDR3 reads TGTGCCAGTAGCTTCGTCGGGCGGGAAACTGAAGCTTTCTTT. Its translation is CASSFVGRETEAFF.

This rearrangement joins TRBV5-6 to TRBJ2-7; D call uncertain. V shed 0 bases and J shed 3 bases, with 7 bases lying between them. The germline V gene encodes CDR1 SGHDT and CDR2 YYEEEE. CDR3 length: 13 residues. CDR3 loop: CASSLGGFYEQYF. DNA for the CDR3: TGTGCCAGCAGCTTGGGCGGTTTCTACGAGCAGTACTTC.

The chain couples TRBV5-4 to TRBJ1-1; perhaps TRBD1 as D (6 bases). Trimming stripped 3 bases from V and 1 base from J, with 7 bases between. The CDR3 has 13 residues. From germline, CDR1 is SGHNT and CDR2 YYREEE (reference sequence). CDR3 sequence (DNA): TGTGCCAGCAGCTGGGGACAGAACACTGAAGCTTTCTTT. It is translated as CASSWGQNTEAFF.

This chain links TRBV7-3 with TRBJ2-1; D gene unclear. The CDR3 totals 15 residues. The V end was cut by 5 bases, the J end by 8 bases, with 19 bases between. Germline CDR1 is SGHTA and CDR2 is FQGTGA. The CDR3 DNA reads as TGTGCCAGCAGCCTTTCTCTAACTAACCGGGATGAGCAGTTCTTC. This translates into CASSLSLTNRDEQFF.

This clone turned up a few times. The V gene is TRBV2, the J gene TRBJ2-1; a possible D gene is TRBD1 (6 bases). Deletions cut 3 bases from V and 5 bases from J, with 14 bases between. The CDR3 length is 15 residues. Germline CDR1 SNHLY, CDR2 FYNNEI. The CDR3 DNA sequence: TGTGCCAGCAGTGATTACCAGGGGATTCACAATGAGCAGTTCTTC. Its protein is CASSDYQGIHNEQFF.

This clone has just a few counts. The V call is TRBV30, the J call TRBJ1-2; TRBD1 might be the D (5 bases). CDR1 is GTSNPN, CDR2 SVGIG, per germline (reference sequence). The CDR3 sequence is 13 residues long. Trimming pared 3 bases from V and 8 bases from J, leaving 16 bases between. CDR3 DNA sequence: TGTGCCTGGAGCCCCGGGGGGGGTAAGGGCTACACCTTC. This codes for CAWSPGGGKGYTF. The full variable domain, with the rest looked up from reference TRBV30 and TRBJ1-2, is SQTIHQWPATLVQPVGSPLSLECTVEGTSNPNLYWYRQAAGRGLQLLFYSVGIGQISSEVPQNLSASRPQDRQFILSSKKLLLSDSGFYLCAWSPGGGKGYTFGSGTRLTVV.

The chain recombines TRBV2 with TRBJ2-7, with a tentative D call TRBD1 (6 bases). V was cut by 6 bases and J by 6 bases, with 15 bases left in between. Germline values: CDR1 SNHLY, CDR2 FYNNEI. The CDR3 consists of 13 residues. In DNA form, the CDR3 reads TGTGCCAGCAGAGCAGGGGCTACCTTCGAGCAGTACTTC. As protein: CASRAGATFEQYF.

The CDR3 DNA sequence: TGTGCCAGCAGCTGGGACAGGGTGCAAGAGACCCAGTACTTC. Amino acids: CASSWDRVQETQYF. This chain uses TRBV11-2 with TRBJ2-5, with 9 nucleotides matching TRBD1. The J segment lost 2 bases and the V segment lost 4 bases, leaving 2 bases of the junction unmatched. Germline loops: CDR1 SGHAT, CDR2 FQNNGV. This CDR3 comprises 14 residues.

J is TRBJ2-1 and V is TRBV9; D perhaps matches TRBD2 (5 bases). The ends were cut back, 3 bases at V and 7 bases at J, with 11 bases in the middle. The CDR3 runs to 13 residues. CDR1 is SGDLS and CDR2 is YYNGEE in the germline V gene. CDR3 residues: CASSAYLANEQFF. The CDR3 DNA follows: TGTGCCAGCAGCGCCTACCTAGCAAATGAGCAGTTCTTC.